This note documents a single TCR beta chain sequence. The CDR3 totals 16 residues. V was clipped by 0 bases and J by 0 bases, with 12 bases between them. CDR1 and CDR2 from the germline V gene are DFQATT and SNEGSKA (reference sequence). The data were obtained in a study of identical twins. Healthy Caucasians made up all donors. TCRdb fed the 5' RACE reads into MiXCR, producing one record per CDR3 protein. Of 1.5 million to 2 million distinct CDR3 sequences in the sample, about 30% were seen once. The rearrangement uses TRBV20-1 and TRBJ2-1; possibly TRBD2 for D (6 bases). This receptor was taken from a newborn girl in good health. The sample consisted of cord blood. CDR3 in amino acids: CSARERGGTSYNEQFF. For the CDR3, the DNA is TGCAGTGCTAGAGAAAGGGGCGGGACCTCCTACAATGAGCAGTTCTTC.